This T cell receptor (beta chain) emerged from a study of T cell responses to AZD1222 COVID-19 vaccine. Assay used: immunoSEQ multiplex PCR; TCRdb lists only in-frame clones, some missing. The sample has roughly 110,000 clones, around nine tenths seen once. This material consisted of peripheral blood, taken on day 0 of AZD1222 vaccination. This receptor was identified in an adult in good health.

The CDR3, as DNA: TGTGCCAGCAGCTTAGGGAGGACTGGAGCCGCCGAGCAGTACTTC. Encoded protein: CASSLGRTGAAEQYF. The V call is TRBV7-2, the J call TRBJ2-7; possibly TRBD2 for D (5 bases). The V and J ends lost 1 base and 6 bases respectively, with 16 bases between them. There are 15 residues in the CDR3. CDR1 and CDR2 from the germline V gene are SGHTA and FQGNSA. Full variable domain (missing parts from reference TRBV7-2 and TRBJ2-7): GAGVSQSPSNKVTEKGKDVELRCDPISGHTALYWYRQSLGQGLEFLIYFQGNSAPDKSGLPSDRFSAERTGGSVSTLTIQRTQQEDSAVYLCASSLGRTGAAEQYFGPGTRLTVT.